A selection of T cell receptor beta chains follows, all from one sample in a study of graft-versus-host responses after intestinal transplantation. Method: immunoSEQ multiplex PCR; TCRdb's copy keeps in-frame clones and lacks some. The sample has some 45,000 clones; about 95% are singletons. The input for sequencing was PBMCs, taken approximately 360 days after intestinal transplant. All receptors derive from a human patient who received an intestinal transplant, so some T cells may come from the graft donor. Both conserved end residues are part of each CDR3. A D gene is named only where the DNA matches it firmly. Part of the rows lack a size; the others show once, few, many or a class for expanded clones.

j_call,d_call,clone_size,v_call,cdr3_nt,cdr3_aa
TRBJ1-3,NA,NA,TRBV6-5,TGTGCCAGCAGTTACCTTCCGGGGCCAGACACCATATATTTT,CASSYLPGPDTIYF
TRBJ2-3,TRBD2,NA,TRBV19,TGTGCCAGTAGTATACCGGGACTAGTAACAGATACGCAGTATTTT,CASSIPGLVTDTQYF
TRBJ2-5,NA,NA,TRBV6-5,TGTGCCAGCAGTTACGGGAGGACCGGGGAGACCCAGTACTTC,CASSYGRTGETQYF
TRBJ2-5,NA,NA,TRBV5-1,TGCGCCAGCAGTCCAGACAGACAGCAAGAGACCCAGTACTTC,CASSPDRQQETQYF
TRBJ2-7,TRBD2,NA,TRBV6-1,TGTGCCAGCAGTGGGACTAGCGGGAACTACGAGCAGTACTTC,CASSGTSGNYEQYF
TRBJ2-7,TRBD2,NA,TRBV11-3,TGTGCCAGCAGCTACTTTACTAGCGGGAGGAGGTACGAGCAGTACTTC,CASSYFTSGRRYEQYF
TRBJ2-1,NA,NA,TRBV13,TGTGCCAGCAGCTGGGAGGGACATTCTGGCTACAATGAGCAGTTCTTC,CASSWEGHSGYNEQFF
TRBJ1-1,TRBD1,NA,TRBV19,TGTGCCAGTATTAAAGCAACAGGGGGCACTGAAGCTTTCTTT,CASIKATGGTEAFF
TRBJ1-1,NA,NA,TRBV10-3,TGTGCCATCAGTGATGGGAACACTGAAGCTTTCTTT,CAISDGNTEAFF
TRBJ2-4,NA,NA,TRBV6-1,TGTGCCAGCAAGAGGGAAAACATTCAGTACTTC,CASKRENIQYF
TRBJ2-1,NA,NA,TRBV5-4,TGTGCCAGCAGCTCGCAGGACAATGAGCAGTTCTTC,CASSSQDNEQFF
TRBJ1-6,NA,NA,TRBV2,TGTGCCAGCAGCGAAGGACAGTATAATTCACCCCTCCACTTT,CASSEGQYNSPLHF
TRBJ2-2,TRBD1,NA,TRBV6-5,TGTGCCAGCAGTCCTGACAGGGACACCGGGGAGCTGTTTTTT,CASSPDRDTGELFF
TRBJ2-7,TRBD1,NA,TRBV6-5,TGTGCCAGCAGTCCTCATAGGACAGGAGCAGACGAGCAGTACTTC,CASSPHRTGADEQYF
TRBJ2-1,TRBD1,NA,TRBV13,TGTGCCAGCAGTTTCGGGACAGGGGCGAATGAGCAGTTCTTC,CASSFGTGANEQFF
TRBJ2-1,TRBD2,NA,TRBV6-1,TGTGCCAGCACCATTTCGTCTAGCGGGAGTCACTGGTTCTTC,CASTISSSGSHWFF
TRBJ2-4,NA,NA,TRBV29-1,TGCAGCGCCGGGGACGGTATAAGGGATTTATCACACTTC,CSAGDGIRDLSHF
TRBJ2-5,NA,NA,TRBV19,TGTGCCAGTAGTATGGGGGCGGGACACCAAGAGACCCAGTACTTC,CASSMGAGHQETQYF
TRBJ2-1,TRBD2,NA,TRBV5-1,TGCGCCAGCAGACTAGCGGGAGGGCCGGGTGAGCAGTTCTTC,CASRLAGGPGEQFF
TRBJ1-2,NA,NA,TRBV21-1,TGTGCCAGCAGCCTCCGGGCCTTACACTACACCTTC,CASSLRALHYTF
TRBJ2-7,NA,NA,TRBV5-6,TGTGCCAGCAGCGTAGACCGGGACATCTCCTACGAGCAGTACTTC,CASSVDRDISYEQYF
TRBJ1-2,TRBD1,NA,TRBV7-2,TGTGCCAGCAGCTTAAGGGGGCAGGGCTACACCTTC,CASSLRGQGYTF
TRBJ2-1,NA,NA,TRBV9,TGTGCCAGCAGCGTAGAAATTAGACTCGGTGAGCAGTTCTTC,CASSVEIRLGEQFF
TRBJ2-1,NA,NA,TRBV6-5,TGTGCCACCCAGACTAGTCTCGTTTATCATCAGTTCTTC,CATQTSLVYHQFF
TRBJ2-6,NA,NA,TRBV9,TGTGCCAGCAGCGCAGGGGCGCCAAAGTCAACTGGGGCCAACGTCCTGACTTTC,CASSAGAPKSTGANVLTF
TRBJ1-1,NA,once,TRBV4-3,TGCGCCAGCAGCCATTCCTTTCCGGGGACCCCCACTGAAGCTTTCTTT,CASSHSFPGTPTEAFF
TRBJ1-5,NA,NA,TRBV5-6,TGTGCCAGCAGTGTCGGCCCGGAGCAGCCCCAGCATTTT,CASSVGPEQPQHF
TRBJ2-7,NA,NA,TRBV5-5,TGTGCCAGCAGCTTGGTCGGGGGCCCCCCTTCGGGAGAGCAGTACTTC,CASSLVGGPPSGEQYF
TRBJ2-7,NA,NA,TRBV7-3,TGTGCCAGCAGCTTAACATGGCGGCCTCCATGGGGCTACGAGCAGTACTTC,CASSLTWRPPWGYEQYF
TRBJ1-1,NA,NA,TRBV18,TGTGCCAGCTCATCCCGGACCGAGCTAACTGAAGCTTTCTTT,CASSSRTELTEAFF
TRBJ2-5,NA,once,TRBV7-9,TGTGCCAGCAGCTCGCTCTCGACAGTACGAGAGACCCAGTACTTC,CASSSLSTVRETQYF
TRBJ1-3,NA,few,TRBV11-3,TGTGCCAGCAGCCTCGACGGAAGCTCTGGAAACACCATATATTTT,CASSLDGSSGNTIYF
TRBJ2-7,NA,NA,TRBV6-6,TGTGCCAGCAGTTACTCAGGGATCCGAGCATCCTACGAGCAGTACTTC,CASSYSGIRASYEQYF
TRBJ1-2,NA,NA,TRBV28,TGTGCCAGCAGTTTATTTGGAGCTAGCTATGGCTACACCTTC,CASSLFGASYGYTF
TRBJ1-2,TRBD1,NA,TRBV7-3,TGTGCCAGCAGCTTAACGGGGACAGGGGGCGAATCTAACTATGGCTACACCTTC,CASSLTGTGGESNYGYTF
TRBJ2-3,NA,NA,TRBV5-4,TGTGCCAGCAGCTTCCGCGATACGCAGTATTTT,CASSFRDTQYF
TRBJ2-7,TRBD2,NA,TRBV15,TGTGCCACCAGCAGACCGTTGACTAGCGGGAGGGCCTACGAGCAGTACTTC,CATSRPLTSGRAYEQYF
TRBJ1-2,NA,NA,TRBV5-4,TGTGCCAGCAGCCCCGGACAGATCTATGGCTACACCTTC,CASSPGQIYGYTF
TRBJ2-7,NA,NA,TRBV9,TGTGCCAGCAGTCCCTTCGGGGGCTACGAGCAGTACTTC,CASSPFGGYEQYF
TRBJ1-2,NA,NA,TRBV2,TGTGCCAGTCCCGCCCCGTTAGCTAACTATGGCTACACCTTC,CASPAPLANYGYTF
TRBJ1-6,NA,NA,TRBV6-6,TGTGCCAGCAGTGACCTGGGACGGGATAATTCACCCCTCCACTTT,CASSDLGRDNSPLHF
TRBJ2-7,TRBD1,once,TRBV7-9,TGTGCCAGCAGCTCACCCGGGACAGGGGGAGACGAGCAGTACTTC,CASSSPGTGGDEQYF
TRBJ2-3,TRBD1,NA,TRBV9,TGTGCCAGCAGCGCAAGGACAGGGGGCGGGATCACAGATACGCAGTATTTT,CASSARTGGGITDTQYF